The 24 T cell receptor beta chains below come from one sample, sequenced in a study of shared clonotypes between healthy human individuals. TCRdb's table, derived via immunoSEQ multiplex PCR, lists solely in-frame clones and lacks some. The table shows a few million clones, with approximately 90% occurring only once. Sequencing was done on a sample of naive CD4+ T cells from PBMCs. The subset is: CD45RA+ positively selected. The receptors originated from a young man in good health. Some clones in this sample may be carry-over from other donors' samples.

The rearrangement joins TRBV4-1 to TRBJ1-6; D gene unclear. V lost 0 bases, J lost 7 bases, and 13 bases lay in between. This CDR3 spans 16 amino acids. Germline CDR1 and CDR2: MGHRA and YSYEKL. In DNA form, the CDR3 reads TGCGCCAGCAGCCAAGACCCGTTCCCTGGGAATTCACCCCTCCACTTT. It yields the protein CASSQDPFPGNSPLHF.

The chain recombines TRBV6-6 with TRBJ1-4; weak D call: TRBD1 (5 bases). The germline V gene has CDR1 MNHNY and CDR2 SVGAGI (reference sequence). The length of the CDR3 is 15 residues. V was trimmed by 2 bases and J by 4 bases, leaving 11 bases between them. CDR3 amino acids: CASSYDRGYNEKLFF. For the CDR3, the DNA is TGTGCCAGCAGTTACGATCGGGGCTATAATGAAAAACTGTTTTTT.

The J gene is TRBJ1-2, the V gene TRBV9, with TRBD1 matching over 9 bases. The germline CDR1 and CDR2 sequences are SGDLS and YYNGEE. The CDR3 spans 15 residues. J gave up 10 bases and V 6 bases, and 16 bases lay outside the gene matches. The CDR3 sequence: CASNRPGTGTQDYTF. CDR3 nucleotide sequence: TGTGCCAGCAACAGGCCTGGGACAGGGACTCAAGACTACACCTTC.

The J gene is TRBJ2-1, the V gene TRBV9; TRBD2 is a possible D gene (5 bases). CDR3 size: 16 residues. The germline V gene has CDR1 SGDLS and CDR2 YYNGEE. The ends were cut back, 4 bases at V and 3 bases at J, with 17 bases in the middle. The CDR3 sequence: CASSLDFTRDYNEQFF. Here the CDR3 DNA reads TGTGCCAGCAGCTTGGACTTCACCAGAGACTACAATGAGCAGTTCTTC.

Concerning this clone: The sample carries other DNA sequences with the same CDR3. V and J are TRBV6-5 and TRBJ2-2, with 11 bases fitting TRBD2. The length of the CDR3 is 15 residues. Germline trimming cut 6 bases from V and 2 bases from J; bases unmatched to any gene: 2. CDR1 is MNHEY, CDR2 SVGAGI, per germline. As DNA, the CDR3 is TGTGCCAGCAGACGACTAGCGGGAAACACCGGGGAGCTGTTTTTT. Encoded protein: CASRRLAGNTGELFF.

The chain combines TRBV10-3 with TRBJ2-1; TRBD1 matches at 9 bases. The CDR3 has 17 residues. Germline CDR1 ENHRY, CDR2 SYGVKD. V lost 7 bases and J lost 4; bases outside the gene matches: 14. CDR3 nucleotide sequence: TGTGCCATCACACGACGCCGGGGACAGGGCCTTTACAATGAGCAGTTCTTC. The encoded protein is CAITRRRGQGLYNEQFF.

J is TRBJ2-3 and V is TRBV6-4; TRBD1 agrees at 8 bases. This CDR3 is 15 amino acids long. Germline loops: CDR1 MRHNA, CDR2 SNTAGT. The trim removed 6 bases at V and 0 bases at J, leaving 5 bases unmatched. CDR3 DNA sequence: TGTGCCAGCAGCAATCGACAGGGGAGCACAGATACGCAGTATTTT. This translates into CASSNRQGSTDTQYF.

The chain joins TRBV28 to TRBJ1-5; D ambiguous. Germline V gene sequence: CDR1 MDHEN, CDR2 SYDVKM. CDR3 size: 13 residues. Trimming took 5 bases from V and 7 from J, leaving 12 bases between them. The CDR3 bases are TGTGCCAGCAGTCCATCGCGAGGACAGCCCCAGCATTTT. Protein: CASSPSRGQPQHF.

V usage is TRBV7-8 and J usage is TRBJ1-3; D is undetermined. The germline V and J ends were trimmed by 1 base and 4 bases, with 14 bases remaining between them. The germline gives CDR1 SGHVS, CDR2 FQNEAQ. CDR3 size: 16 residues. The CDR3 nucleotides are TGTGCCAGCAGCTTAGTTGAGACGCTTAGGGGAAACACCATATATTTT. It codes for CASSLVETLRGNTIYF.

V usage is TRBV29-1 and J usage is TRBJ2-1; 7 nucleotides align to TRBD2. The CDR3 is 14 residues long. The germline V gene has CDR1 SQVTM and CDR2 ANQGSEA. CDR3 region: CTASGGSSYNEQFF. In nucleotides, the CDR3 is TGCACCGCGTCCGGGGGGAGCTCCTACAATGAGCAGTTCTTC.

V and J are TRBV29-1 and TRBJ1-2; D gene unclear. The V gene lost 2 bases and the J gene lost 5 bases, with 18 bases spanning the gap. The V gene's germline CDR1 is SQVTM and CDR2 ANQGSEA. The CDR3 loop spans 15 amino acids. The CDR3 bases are TGCAGCGTTGAATTGAGCCGGGCACTGCTATATGGCTACACCTTC. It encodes CSVELSRALLYGYTF.

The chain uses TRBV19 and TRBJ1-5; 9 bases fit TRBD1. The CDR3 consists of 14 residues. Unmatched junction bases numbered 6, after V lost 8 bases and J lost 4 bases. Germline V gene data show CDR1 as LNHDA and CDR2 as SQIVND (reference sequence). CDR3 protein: CASWDRVKNQPQHF. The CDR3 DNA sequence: TGTGCCAGTTGGGACAGGGTTAAGAATCAGCCCCAGCATTTT.

The CDR3 reads CASSLAGGKMGGELFF. The CDR3, as DNA: TGTGCCAGCAGCTTAGCGGGAGGGAAGATGGGCGGGGAGCTGTTTTTT. The rearrangement uses TRBV6-6 and TRBJ2-2; TRBD2 matches 11 bases. CDR1 and CDR2 (germline): MNHNY, SVGAGI (reference sequence). J was trimmed by 7 bases and V by 6 bases; bases with no gene match: 10. This CDR3 is 16 amino acids long.

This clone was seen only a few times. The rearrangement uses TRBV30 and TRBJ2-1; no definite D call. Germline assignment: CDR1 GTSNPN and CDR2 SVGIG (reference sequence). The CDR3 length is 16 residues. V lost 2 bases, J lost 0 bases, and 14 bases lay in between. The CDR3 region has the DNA TGTGCCTGGAGTCGCAGGCCCGCCAGCTCCTACAATGAGCAGTTCTTC. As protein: CAWSRRPASSYNEQFF.

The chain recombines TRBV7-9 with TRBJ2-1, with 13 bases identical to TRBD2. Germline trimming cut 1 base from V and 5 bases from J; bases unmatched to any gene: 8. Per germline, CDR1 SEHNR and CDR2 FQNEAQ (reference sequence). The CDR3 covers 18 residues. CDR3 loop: CASSLVGLAGRSHNEQFF. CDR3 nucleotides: TGTGCCAGCAGCTTAGTGGGACTAGCGGGGAGGAGCCACAATGAGCAGTTCTTC.

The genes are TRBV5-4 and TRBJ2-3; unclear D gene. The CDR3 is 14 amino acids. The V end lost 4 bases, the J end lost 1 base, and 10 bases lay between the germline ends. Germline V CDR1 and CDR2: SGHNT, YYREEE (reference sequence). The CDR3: CASSPLDGTDTQYF. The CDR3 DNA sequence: TGTGCCAGCAGCCCCTTGGACGGCACAGATACGCAGTATTTT.

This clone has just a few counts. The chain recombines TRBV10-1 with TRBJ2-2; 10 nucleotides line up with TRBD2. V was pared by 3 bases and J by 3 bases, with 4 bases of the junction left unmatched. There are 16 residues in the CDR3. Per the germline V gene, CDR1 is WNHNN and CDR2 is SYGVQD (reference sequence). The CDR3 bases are TGCGCCAGCAGTGAAGGGCTAGCGGGAGACACCGGGGAGCTGTTTTTT. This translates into CASSEGLAGDTGELFF.

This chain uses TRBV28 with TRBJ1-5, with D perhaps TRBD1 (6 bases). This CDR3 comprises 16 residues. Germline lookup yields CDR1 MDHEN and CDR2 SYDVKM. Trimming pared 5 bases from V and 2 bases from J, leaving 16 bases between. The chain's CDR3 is CASSVGVQGGNQPQHF. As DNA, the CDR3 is TGTGCCAGCAGTGTAGGCGTACAGGGTGGCAATCAGCCCCAGCATTTT.

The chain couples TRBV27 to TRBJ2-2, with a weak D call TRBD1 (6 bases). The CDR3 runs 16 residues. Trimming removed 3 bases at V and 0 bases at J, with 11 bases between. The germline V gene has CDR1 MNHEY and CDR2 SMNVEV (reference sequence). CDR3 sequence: CASSLSPGANTGELFF. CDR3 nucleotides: TGTGCCAGCAGTTTGTCTCCAGGGGCGAACACCGGGGAGCTGTTTTTT.

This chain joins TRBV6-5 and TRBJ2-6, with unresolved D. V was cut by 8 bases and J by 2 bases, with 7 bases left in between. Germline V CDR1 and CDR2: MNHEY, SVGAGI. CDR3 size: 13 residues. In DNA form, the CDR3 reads TGTGCCAGCGCTCAACCTGGGGCCAACGTCCTGACTTTC. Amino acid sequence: CASAQPGANVLTF.

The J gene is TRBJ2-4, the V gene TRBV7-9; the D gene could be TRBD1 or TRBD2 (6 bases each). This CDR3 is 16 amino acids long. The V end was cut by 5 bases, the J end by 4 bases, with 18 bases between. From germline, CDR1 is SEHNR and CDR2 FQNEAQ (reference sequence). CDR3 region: CASSPYGGAGKNIQYF. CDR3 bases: TGTGCCAGCAGCCCCTACGGGGGCGCCGGTAAAAACATTCAGTACTTC.

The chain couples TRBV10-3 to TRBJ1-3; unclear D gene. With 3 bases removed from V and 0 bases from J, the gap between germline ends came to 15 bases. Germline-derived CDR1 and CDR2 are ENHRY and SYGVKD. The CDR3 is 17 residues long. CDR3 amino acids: CAISDIQTRASGNTIYF. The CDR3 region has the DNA TGTGCCATCAGTGACATACAGACCCGAGCCTCTGGAAACACCATATATTTT.

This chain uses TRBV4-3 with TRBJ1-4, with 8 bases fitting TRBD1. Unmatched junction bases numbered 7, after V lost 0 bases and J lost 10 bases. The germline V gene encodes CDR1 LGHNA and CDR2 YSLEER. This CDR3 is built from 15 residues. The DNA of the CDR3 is TGCGCCAGCAGCCAAGACGCCCAGGGGGCCCGAAAACTGTTTTTT. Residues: CASSQDAQGARKLFF.

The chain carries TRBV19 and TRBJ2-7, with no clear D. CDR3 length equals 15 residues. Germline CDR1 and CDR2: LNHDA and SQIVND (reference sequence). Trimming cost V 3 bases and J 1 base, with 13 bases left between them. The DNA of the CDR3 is TGTGCCAGTAGTATTCGGCCCAGACCATCCTACGAGCAGTACTTC. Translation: CASSIRPRPSYEQYF.